These T cell receptor beta chains were read from a single sample in a study of identifying expanded T cells in peripheral blood. Libraries were prepared by immunoSEQ multiplex PCR; TCRdb keeps only in-frame clonotypes and omits some of them. The repertoire holds 110,000 or so clones, roughly 90% seen once, with around 8.2% in the top ten. Sequenced sample: blood. These receptors all stem from a person between 18 and 75 years old in good health. Both conserved end residues are part of each CDR3. D genes are given only for firm matches. Clone size is not always given. Where it is, it says once, few, many or a class for expanded clones.

>TRBV5-8|TRBD2|TRBJ2-1|NA
CASSLGLAEYNEQFF
TGTGCCAGCAGCTTGGGACTAGCGGAGTACAATGAGCAGTTCTTC
>TRBV4-3|TRBD1|TRBJ2-2|NA
CASSRAGGNTGELFF
TGCGCCAGCAGCCGGGCAGGGGGAAACACCGGGGAGCTGTTTTTT
>TRBV5-5|NA|TRBJ2-1|few
CASSSGTASYNEQFF
TGTGCCAGCAGCTCAGGGACCGCTTCCTACAATGAGCAGTTCTTC
>TRBV5-6|NA|TRBJ2-7|NA
CASSRMTSHEQYF
TGTGCCAGCAGCCGCATGACATCTCACGAGCAGTACTTC
>TRBV11-2|NA|TRBJ2-2|many
CASSFRSTGELFF
TGTGCCAGCAGCTTTAGATCTACCGGGGAGCTGTTTTTT
>TRBV6-1|NA|TRBJ1-5|NA
CASSEDPRAFNQPQHF
TGTGCCAGCAGTGAAGACCCCAGGGCTTTCAATCAGCCCCAGCATTTT
>TRBV9|NA|TRBJ1-1|NA
CASSVGAGRSTEAFF
TGTGCCAGCAGCGTAGGTGCGGGTCGGAGCACTGAAGCTTTCTTT
>TRBV7-3|NA|TRBJ2-3|NA
CASSVQLGGPSDTQYF
TGTGCCAGCAGCGTTCAGTTGGGGGGGCCTTCAGATACGCAGTATTTT
>TRBV18|NA|TRBJ2-7|NA
CASSPAGTVPRTYEQYF
TGTGCCAGCTCACCCGCAGGGACCGTCCCCAGGACCTACGAGCAGTACTTC
>TRBV16|NA|TRBJ1-5|NA
CASSRGQLEPQHF
TGTGCCAGCAGCCGAGGGCAGTTGGAGCCCCAGCATTTT
>TRBV11-3|NA|TRBJ1-1|NA
CASSLEGRFEAFF
TGTGCCAGCAGCTTAGAGGGACGGTTTGAAGCTTTCTTT
>TRBV7-9|NA|TRBJ2-1|NA
CASSLDFYQGDEQFF
TGTGCCAGCAGCTTAGACTTTTACCAAGGCGATGAGCAGTTCTTC
>TRBV5-1|NA|TRBJ1-4|NA
CASSPISGTGEKLFF
TGCGCCAGCAGCCCCATCTCCGGGACGGGTGAAAAACTGTTTTTT
>TRBV2|TRBD1|TRBJ2-5|once
CASGEDRGMVETQYF
TGTGCCAGCGGGGAGGACAGGGGAATGGTAGAGACCCAGTACTTC
>TRBV6-4|TRBD1|TRBJ2-2|NA
CASSDSGGNGELFF
TGTGCCAGCAGTGATTCAGGGGGAAACGGGGAGCTGTTTTTT
>TRBV30|NA|TRBJ1-5|NA
CAWSQQYNQPQHF
TGTGCCTGGAGCCAACAGTACAATCAGCCCCAGCATTTT
>TRBV7-9|NA|TRBJ2-7|NA
CASSLQGYEQYF
TGTGCCAGCAGCTTACAGGGGTACGAGCAGTACTTC
>TRBV9|NA|TRBJ2-1|NA
CASSVGGWERSGEQFF
TGTGCCAGCAGCGTAGGAGGGTGGGAAAGGAGTGGTGAGCAGTTCTTC
>TRBV4-3|NA|TRBJ1-2|NA
CASSQVGVGPRGYTF
TGCGCCAGCAGCCAAGTTGGGGTTGGGCCTCGGGGCTACACCTTC
>TRBV7-9|NA|TRBJ2-1|NA
CASSLVVGGKQFF
TGTGCCAGCAGCCTAGTAGTGGGGGGCAAACAGTTCTTC
>TRBV11-2|TRBD1|TRBJ1-6|few
CASRGQGRGSPLHF
TGTGCCAGCAGGGGACAGGGGAGGGGTTCACCCCTCCACTTT
>TRBV5-1|TRBD2|TRBJ2-7|NA
CASSLAGTSVTYEQYF
TGCGCCAGCAGCTTGGCCGGGACTAGCGTAACCTACGAGCAGTACTTC
>TRBV2|NA|TRBJ1-2|NA
CASSEMEGGAYGYTF
TGTGCCAGCAGCGAAATGGAGGGAGGGGCGTATGGCTACACCTTC
>TRBV15|TRBD1|TRBJ1-2|NA
CATRGISGTVNYGYTF
TGTGCCACCAGAGGGATTTCCGGGACAGTAAACTATGGCTACACCTTC
>TRBV5-1|NA|TRBJ2-1|NA
CASSWVPGPEQFF
TGCGCCAGCAGCTGGGTCCCGGGGCCTGAGCAGTTCTTC
>TRBV6-5|NA|TRBJ1-5|NA
CASSYSIGPGAHF
TGTGCCAGCAGTTACTCAATCGGACCGGGGGCGCATTTT
>TRBV29-1|NA|TRBJ2-1|NA
CSVEDWRGRSNEQFF
TGCAGCGTTGAAGATTGGAGGGGACGAAGCAATGAGCAGTTCTTC
>TRBV5-1|NA|TRBJ1-2|NA
CASSLFGGLDGYTF
TGCGCCAGCAGCTTGTTCGGAGGTCTAGATGGCTACACCTTC
>TRBV5-1|TRBD1|TRBJ2-7|NA
CASSLTGVGREQYF
TGCGCCAGCAGCTTAACAGGGGTGGGACGCGAGCAGTACTTC
>TRBV4-2|TRBD1|TRBJ1-5|NA
CASSPAGGSHQPQHF
TGTGCCAGCAGCCCGGCAGGGGGCTCCCATCAGCCCCAGCATTTT
>TRBV2|NA|TRBJ1-2|NA
CASSDSVRRDYGYTF
TGTGCCAGCAGTGACTCAGTAAGGCGGGACTATGGCTACACCTTC
>TRBV5-5|TRBD1|TRBJ1-2|once
CASSRDRTYGYTF
TGTGCCAGCAGCCGGGACAGGACGTATGGCTACACCTTC
>TRBV6-6|TRBD1|TRBJ2-7|NA
CASSYGTGTYEQYF
TGTGCCAGCAGTTACGGGACAGGGACGTACGAGCAGTACTTC
>TRBV5-6|TRBD1|TRBJ2-1|NA
CASSLQGNEQFF
TGTGCCAGCAGCTTACAGGGGAATGAGCAGTTCTTC
>TRBV27|NA|TRBJ2-5|NA
CASSPYRGGDETQYF
TGTGCCAGCAGTCCATACCGAGGGGGGGATGAGACCCAGTACTTC
>TRBV2|TRBD2|TRBJ2-3|NA
CASSATTGGDTQYF
TGTGCCAGCAGCGCAACGACGGGAGGGGATACGCAGTATTTT
>TRBV6-6|TRBD2|TRBJ2-1|NA
CASSYSGLAGDEQFF
TGTGCCAGCAGTTACTCGGGACTAGCCGGCGATGAGCAGTTCTTC
>TRBV7-9|NA|TRBJ1-1|once
CASSLAQPSLVEAFF
TGTGCCAGCAGCTTGGCCCAGCCGTCACTGGTTGAAGCTTTCTTT
>TRBV7-2|NA|TRBJ2-3|many
CASSLISGTDTQYF
TGTGCCAGCAGCTTAATTTCGGGCACAGATACGCAGTATTTT
>TRBV11-3|TRBD1|TRBJ1-5|NA
CASSLGEDRRNQPQHF
TGTGCCAGCAGCTTAGGGGAGGACAGGAGAAATCAGCCCCAGCATTTT
>TRBV6-1|NA|TRBJ2-7|NA
CASSEARVAYEQYF
TGTGCCAGCAGTGAAGCGCGGGTAGCCTACGAGCAGTACTTC
>TRBV4-1|NA|TRBJ2-7|NA
CASSQGGGRNYEQYF
TGCGCCAGCAGCCAAGGGGGGGGCAGGAACTACGAGCAGTACTTC
>TRBV10-3|NA|TRBJ2-6|NA
CAISDSDSHSGANVLTF
TGTGCCATCAGTGACTCGGACAGCCACTCTGGGGCCAACGTCCTGACTTTC
>TRBV11-3|NA|TRBJ2-5|NA
CASSFRGVTTQYF
TGTGCCAGCAGCTTTAGGGGAGTAACGACCCAGTACTTC
>TRBV2|NA|TRBJ1-2|NA
CASIPTATNYGYTF
TGTGCCAGCATCCCGACAGCGACGAACTATGGCTACACCTTC
>TRBV11-3|NA|TRBJ2-3|NA
CASSYQGRSDTQYF
TGTGCCAGCAGCTATCAGGGGAGGTCAGATACGCAGTATTTT
>TRBV29-1|NA|TRBJ1-2|NA
CSARTGNYGYTF
TGCAGCGCTCGAACGGGCAACTATGGCTACACCTTC
>TRBV28|NA|TRBJ2-7|once
CASRPQTGTYRDEQYF
TGTGCCAGCAGGCCCCAAACAGGCACCTACAGGGACGAGCAGTACTTC
>TRBV12-5|NA|TRBJ2-3|NA
CASGIGGPGDTQYF
TGTGCTAGTGGTATAGGGGGGCCGGGCGATACGCAGTATTTT
>TRBV4-2|TRBD2|TRBJ2-3|NA
CASSQVASGGANTQYF
TGTGCCAGCAGCCAAGTAGCTAGCGGGGGGGCAAATACGCAGTATTTT
>TRBV6-1|TRBD1|TRBJ2-7|once
CAARNRDRLGEQYF
TGTGCCGCCCGTAACCGGGACAGGCTGGGGGAGCAGTACTTC
>TRBV6-5|NA|TRBJ2-6|NA
CASRPIVGANVLTF
TGTGCCAGCAGGCCTATTGTAGGGGCCAACGTCCTGACTTTC
>TRBV7-9|TRBD2|TRBJ2-7|NA
CASSFRLAGSSYEQYF
TGTGCCAGCAGCTTTCGACTAGCGGGGAGCTCCTACGAGCAGTACTTC
>TRBV7-9|TRBD2|TRBJ2-3|NA
CASSLGSGGAIVDTQYF
TGTGCCAGCAGCTTAGGTAGCGGGGGGGCCATTGTAGATACGCAGTATTTT
>TRBV9|NA|TRBJ1-1|NA
CASSYSLDTEAFF
TGTGCCAGCAGTTACAGTTTAGACACTGAAGCTTTCTTT
>TRBV28|TRBD1|TRBJ1-4|NA
CASSDRGAYEKLFF
TGTGCCAGCAGCGACAGGGGGGCCTATGAAAAACTGTTTTTT
>TRBV6-1|NA|TRBJ1-4|NA
CASSELMGEKLFF
TGTGCCAGCAGTGAACTCATGGGGGAAAAACTGTTTTTT
>TRBV6-1|NA|TRBJ1-1|NA
CASRSTLNTEAFF
TGTGCCAGCAGAAGCACCTTGAACACTGAAGCTTTCTTT